This record covers a single T cell receptor beta chain. Its antigen is not yet known. Base qualities are not recorded, but no much larger clone differs from it by a single base. V sheds 2 bases and J sheds 5 bases, leaving 9 bases between their ends. Measured from the cysteine to the phenylalanine, the CDR3 is 13 residues long. Of all the DNA, just the CDR3 is kept, 39 bases in frame from base 1. Via the germline V gene, CDR1 is MGHRA and CDR2 YSYEKL. TCRbeta CDR3 regions were amplified from genomic DNA using the immunoSEQ Assay, a bias-controlled multiplex PCR. The paper's data handling went like this. The number of nucleated cells in each sample was estimated by amplification of reference gene primers within the assay. To quantify the absolute abundance of each unique TCRbeta CDR3 rearrangement, sequence reads were collapsed and filtered. For each sample, productive Simpson clonality was calculated as the square root of Simpson's diversity index over productive rearrangements. TCRdb took this table from immuneACCESS and kept in-frame rearrangements with V and J called. Such tables lack part of the clones; where checked against another copy, unresolved V genes explain under half of the gap, and the rest is unexplained. V and J calls and clone size come straight from that table; D and trimming were deduced from the DNA. Recorded for this sample are under 200,000 clones; roughly 80% of them occurred a single time. The ten biggest clones cover over 5% of the sample.

Collaborating institutions collected whole blood in K2EDTA tubes following their own protocols. For TCRbeta analysis, collaborator samples were shipped as frozen whole blood, as isolated PBMCs, or as DNA extracted from either sample type. The sample comes from a study of blood T cell repertoires in COVID-19 (TCRdb year 2020). For context, the study as a whole: Collaborator samples came from the United States, Italy and Spain and covered acute and convalescent phases of COVID-19. The material from the prospective study consisted of cDNA or gDNA derived from T cells, B-cell-depleted T cells, or PBMCs. Deeply sampled blood TCRbeta repertoires from subjects exposed to, actively infected with, or recovered from COVID-19 were included in the dataset. The repertoires were released in a freely available public database intended as a resource for research on the immune response to SARS-CoV-2. Samples came from the ongoing ImmuneRACE study (first 160 participants) plus 1,254 subjects from 6 global collaborators. Nearly every sample came with metadata listing a de-identified subject ID, COVID-19 status, age in years and sex. Where HLA class I and class II types were available, the types were taken from metadata supplied by the sample provider, not from assay-based typing. Results the study describes overall, beyond this receptor: How much clinical and demographic metadata was included differed by source and by participant, and the metadata was provided uncurated.

Sequencing was performed on peripheral blood. This clonotype originated in a woman in her twenties or thirties with acute or convalescent COVID-19. The rearranged segments are TRBV4-1 and TRBJ1-2; the D gene is possibly TRBD1, with 5 bases matching. The nucleotide sequence is TGCGCCAGCAGCCAATGGGCAGGGTATGGCTACACCTTC. It specifies CASSQWAGYGYTF.